This T cell receptor beta chain was sequenced during a study of radiotherapy plus CTLA-4 blockade in lung cancer (dated by TCRdb to about 2018). Regarding the complete study: Among the enrolled patients, under 20% had an objective response, and 31% reached disease control.

The study evaluated CTLA-4 blockade (ipilimumab) given together with focal radiation therapy in patients who had chemo-refractory metastatic non-small-cell lung cancer. Reading the germline V gene gives CDR1 MNHNS and CDR2 SASEGT. The V and J ends are trimmed by 0 bases and 3 bases, leaving 7 bases between them. Including cysteine and phenylalanine, the CDR3 has 14 amino acids. The read is trimmed to its CDR3 DNA, 42 bases read in frame from base 1. Notes on this clone: What this receptor recognizes is not known. No base qualities exist here, and no much larger clone lies one base off it.

Libraries came from the immunoSEQ multiplex PCR assay. TCRdb limited this immuneACCESS table to in-frame rearrangements with V and J called. A share of clones is missing; checked studies link under half to unresolved V genes, and the rest is unexplained. The sample table shows some 90,000 clones, and approximately 84% are seen once. The ten biggest clones cover more than 2% of the sample. The paper as a whole reports these results and caveats: Increased serum interferon-beta after radiation, together with early dynamic changes in blood T cell clones, were reported to be the strongest predictors of response. After treatment with radiotherapy and ipilimumab, TCR clones that originated in tumors expanded in peripheral blood.

The clonotype was recovered from a human donor with non-small cell lung cancer who had a partial response to radiotherapy plus ipilimumab. The material was peripheral blood, obtained from a patient treated with radiotherapy plus ipilimumab. This receptor chain uses TRBV6-1 and TRBJ2-3, with TRBD2 tentatively as D gene (5 bases match). This receptor carries the CDR3 CASSEAEVTDTQYF. The DNA sequence is given as TGTGCCAGCAGTGAAGCGGAGGTTACAGATACGCAGTATTTT.